These 32 T cell receptor beta chains were all obtained from the same sample, sequenced in a study of blood T cell repertoires in COVID-19. Assay used: immunoSEQ multiplex PCR; TCRdb lists only in-frame clones, some missing. The sample includes roughly 700,000 clones, about 90% of them seen just once. The sequenced sample consisted of peripheral blood. The receptors stem from a woman between 18 and 29 years old with acute or convalescent COVID-19.

The rearrangement uses TRBV7-9 and TRBJ2-7; possibly TRBD1 for D (6 bases). Trimming took off 2 bases at V and 9 bases at J, with 14 bases between the two ends. CDR1 is SEHNR and CDR2 is FQNEAQ in the germline V gene (reference sequence). This CDR3 comprises 13 residues. The CDR3: CASSLQKQGRQYF. For the CDR3, the DNA is TGTGCCAGCAGCTTACAGAAGCAGGGGCGGCAGTACTTC.

This clone was detected only once. V and J are TRBV9 and TRBJ2-3; 14 bases agree with TRBD2. This CDR3 comprises 18 residues. Germline CDR1 is SGDLS and CDR2 is YYNGEE. Trimming at V came to 3 bases and at J to 2 bases, leaving 8 bases not matched to a gene. The DNA of the CDR3 is TGTGCCAGCAGCGCCAACCCGGGACTAGCGGGGGACACAGATACGCAGTATTTT. This translates into CASSANPGLAGDTDTQYF.

The rearrangement joins TRBV6-6 to TRBJ1-1; TRBD1 matches 7 bases. In germline, CDR1 is MNHNY, CDR2 SVGAGI (reference sequence). The CDR3 contains 16 residues. The ends lost 0 bases at V and 2 bases at J; junction bases unmatched: 6. The CDR3 protein is CASSYSAQGDNTEAFF. In nucleotides, the CDR3 is TGTGCCAGCAGTTACTCCGCGCAGGGGGACAACACTGAAGCTTTCTTT.

V is TRBV7-2 and J is TRBJ1-3, with unresolved D. CDR1 and CDR2 (germline): SGHTA, FQGNSA. V was pared by 1 base and J by 0 bases, with 4 bases between. CDR3 length: 14 residues. CDR3 loop: CASSLGLSGNTIYF. The DNA for the CDR3 is TGTGCCAGCAGCTTAGGGCTCTCTGGAAACACCATATATTTT.

This clone showed up just a few times. The genes are TRBV6-4 and TRBJ2-1; 8 bases line up with TRBD1. Germline loops: CDR1 MRHNA, CDR2 SNTAGT. The J segment lost 4 bases and the V segment lost 2 bases, leaving 4 bases of the junction unmatched. CDR3 length equals 15 residues. The CDR3 DNA sequence: TGTGCCAGCAGTGACGGAGGACAGGGTTACAATGAGCAGTTCTTC. This encodes CASSDGGQGYNEQFF.

The chain links TRBV19 to TRBJ1-2; no definite D call. CDR3 size: 11 residues. Germline V lookup: CDR1 LNHDA, CDR2 SQIVND (reference sequence). The V gene lost 3 bases and the J gene lost 4 bases, with 3 bases spanning the gap. CDR3 sequence reads: CASSIGYGYTF. DNA of the CDR3: TGTGCCAGTAGTATCGGCTATGGCTACACCTTC.

The chain couples TRBV6-1 to TRBJ2-2; D uncertain. Trimming pared 0 bases from V and 0 bases from J, leaving 14 bases between. Germline lookup yields CDR1 MNHNS and CDR2 SASEGT. CDR3 length equals 18 residues. The CDR3 protein is CASSEAPRVLTNTGELFF. The CDR3 DNA sequence: TGTGCCAGCAGTGAAGCCCCCCGGGTCCTGACGAACACCGGGGAGCTGTTTTTT.

This clone was observed a few times. The chain joins TRBV27 to TRBJ1-2; 8 positions match TRBD1. This CDR3 spans 15 amino acids. Trimming removed 5 bases from V and 4 bases from J; junction bases left unmatched: 9. The germline V gene has CDR1 MNHEY and CDR2 SMNVEV (reference sequence). CDR3 protein: CASSPYPTGVYGYTF. CDR3 DNA: TGTGCCAGCAGTCCCTACCCGACAGGGGTCTATGGCTACACCTTC.

The chain joins TRBV5-1 to TRBJ2-7; the match to TRBD2 covers 12 bases. The CDR3 loop spans 14 amino acids. The ends lost 5 bases at V and 7 bases at J; junction bases unmatched: 7. CDR1 is SGHRS, CDR2 YFSETQ, per germline. CDR3 sequence reads: CASRGGLAGEEQYF. The CDR3 region has the DNA TGCGCCAGCAGGGGGGGACTAGCGGGTGAAGAGCAGTACTTC.

This sequence joins TRBV4-2 and TRBJ2-3, with 12 bases that match TRBD2. CDR3 length: 19 residues. The germline CDR1 and CDR2 sequences are LGHNA and YNFKEQ. V lost 0 bases and J lost 4; bases outside the gene matches: 11. CDR3 residues: CASSQDLTSGGPRPDTQYF. The CDR3 DNA follows: TGTGCCAGCAGCCAAGATCTCACTAGCGGGGGGCCAAGACCAGATACGCAGTATTTT.

The V call is TRBV3-1 (or the pseudogene TRBV3-2), the J call TRBJ1-4; D is unresolved. V gave up 4 bases and J gave up 0 bases, with 3 bases separating them. Germline V gene lookup returns CDR1 LGHDT and CDR2 YNNKEL (reference sequence). The CDR3 sequence is 13 residues long. The CDR3 DNA reads as TGTGCCAGCAGCCTCGCAACTAATGAAAAACTGTTTTTT. It encodes CASSLATNEKLFF.

The chain has TRBV5-1 and TRBJ1-2, with 7 bases that match TRBD1. CDR1 SGHRS and CDR2 YFSETQ come from the germline V gene. The CDR3 spans 13 residues. J was trimmed by 6 bases and V by 5 bases; bases with no gene match: 7. CDR3 nucleotides: TGCGCCAGCAGTATCGACAGGGAGAATGGCTACACCTTC. This translates into CASSIDRENGYTF.

CDR3 nucleotide sequence: TGTGCCAGCTCACCAGGAGGACAGGGGGCTTACTATGGCTACACCTTC. Translation: CASSPGGQGAYYGYTF. J is TRBJ1-2 and V is TRBV18, with 11 nucleotides matching TRBD1. V lost 2 bases to trimming and J lost 3 bases; unmatched junction nucleotides: 5. This CDR3 is built from 16 residues. The germline V gene encodes CDR1 KGHSH and CDR2 LQKENI.

This clone was detected once. The chain is built from TRBV4-2 and TRBJ1-4; 11 positions match TRBD1. CDR3 length: 17 residues. V lost 4 bases to trimming and J lost 6 bases; unmatched junction nucleotides: 10. The germline gives CDR1 LGHNA, CDR2 YNFKEQ. CDR3 nucleotides: TGTGCCAGCAGCCCCCGGGACAGGGGGGTTATCGATGAAAAACTGTTTTTT. This encodes CASSPRDRGVIDEKLFF.

This clone showed up just once. The V gene is TRBV5-4, the J gene TRBJ1-1, with TRBD1 as a possible D gene (5 bases). V was shortened by 4 bases and J by 8 bases, with 15 bases between the two germline ends. This CDR3 spans 13 amino acids. Germline V gene lookup returns CDR1 SGHNT and CDR2 YYREEE (reference sequence). CDR3 sequence reads: CASSPAGYEEAFF. Written as DNA, the CDR3 is TGTGCCAGCAGCCCGGCAGGGTACGAAGAAGCTTTCTTT.

The chain recombines TRBV7-2 with TRBJ1-3; 10 bases are a match to TRBD1. This CDR3 is 16 amino acids long. The trim removed 1 base at V and 3 bases at J, leaving 3 bases unmatched. Germline loops: CDR1 SGHTA, CDR2 FQGNSA. Here the CDR3 DNA reads TGTGCCAGCAGCTTAGTGGGGACAGGGGATGGAAACACCATATATTTT. Its translation is CASSLVGTGDGNTIYF.

The chain recombines TRBV30 with TRBJ1-4; D may be TRBD1 (5 bases). CDR1 and CDR2 from the germline V gene are GTSNPN and SVGIG (reference sequence). The V end lost 0 bases, the J end lost 8 bases, and 13 bases lay between the germline ends. The CDR3 spans 14 residues. The CDR3 DNA reads as TGTGCCTGGAGTGTAGCCAGGGATAACGAAAAACTGTTTTTT. Its protein is CAWSVARDNEKLFF.

J is TRBJ1-2 and V is TRBV24-1; 8 bases are a match to TRBD1. After removal of 2 bases from V and 8 bases from J, the junction contained 9 bases not matched to a gene. Germline-derived CDR1 and CDR2 are KGHDR and SFDVKD. The CDR3 runs 15 residues. CDR3 sequence: CATSDSLDRVGGYTF. Here the CDR3 DNA reads TGTGCCACCAGTGATTCCTTGGACAGGGTGGGAGGCTACACCTTC.

The J gene is TRBJ1-1, the V gene TRBV6-5, with unresolved D. V was pared by 10 bases and J by 7 bases, with 13 bases between. Germline CDR1 MNHEY, CDR2 SVGAGI. The CDR3 contains 11 residues. The CDR3 coding sequence is TGTGCCACCAGGATTCGGGGTGAAGCTTTCTTT. It translates to CATRIRGEAFF.

CDR3 region: CASSPMTGFQETQYF. The CDR3 bases are TGTGCCAGCAGCCCCATGACGGGGTTCCAAGAGACCCAGTACTTC. The chain uses TRBV7-9 and TRBJ2-5, with a tentative D call TRBD2 (5 bases). This CDR3 spans 15 amino acids. CDR1 and CDR2 from the germline V gene are SEHNR and FQNEAQ (reference sequence). Between the trimmed V and J ends, which lost 5 bases and 1 base, there was a span of 14 bases.

This clone was recorded only once. J is TRBJ2-5 and V is TRBV2, with D tentatively TRBD1 (6 bases). CDR3 length equals 13 residues. Germline V CDR1 and CDR2: SNHLY, FYNNEI. V was pared by 8 bases and J by 5 bases, with 15 bases between. As DNA, the CDR3 is TGTGCCAGCGGGCGAGACAGGCCGGAGACCCAGTACTTC. Protein: CASGRDRPETQYF.

This rearrangement joins TRBV9 to TRBJ2-2, with 11 bases that match TRBD2. V was pared by 7 bases and J by 6 bases, with 5 bases of the junction left unmatched. The germline V gene has CDR1 SGDLS and CDR2 YYNGEE. CDR3 length: 14 residues. This CDR3 reads CASGYSGGAGELFF. The CDR3 DNA reads as TGTGCCAGCGGGTATAGCGGGGGGGCCGGGGAGCTGTTTTTT.

The chain couples TRBV9 to TRBJ1-3; 7 bases are a match to TRBD1. This CDR3 is 14 amino acids long. Trimming cost V 3 bases and J 2 bases; bases outside gene matches: 2. Germline V lookup: CDR1 SGDLS, CDR2 YYNGEE. For the CDR3, the DNA is TGTGCCAGCAGCGGACAGGGCCCTGGAAACACCATATATTTT. It is translated as CASSGQGPGNTIYF.

The chain carries TRBV4-1 and TRBJ1-3; TRBD1 matches 7 bases. Trimming cost V 3 bases and J 3 bases; bases outside gene matches: 11. Germline V gives CDR1 MGHRA, CDR2 YSYEKL. The CDR3 spans 17 residues. The CDR3 DNA is TGCGCCAGCAGCCATCTCCTCCAAGGGGGCTATGGAAACACCATATATTTT. Residues: CASSHLLQGGYGNTIYF.

V and J are TRBV9 and TRBJ1-2; 7 bases fit TRBD1. This CDR3 contains 12 residues. The J segment lost 7 bases and the V segment lost 9 bases, leaving 9 bases of the junction unmatched. Germline CDR1 and CDR2: SGDLS and YYNGEE. CDR3 sequence (DNA): TGTGCCACCTCCAGACAGGGCGGTGGCTACACCTTC. Protein: CATSRQGGGYTF.

This chain links TRBV24-1 with TRBJ1-2; D perhaps matches TRBD1 (6 bases). Germline V gene lookup returns CDR1 KGHDR and CDR2 SFDVKD. This CDR3 is built from 17 residues. Trimming removed 7 bases at V and 0 bases at J, with 20 bases between. DNA for the CDR3: TGTGCCACCAGCGAAAGGGGGGGCGCGGGACCTAACTATGGCTACACCTTC. It translates to CATSERGGAGPNYGYTF.

V gene TRBV11-2 combines with J gene TRBJ2-1; 9 nucleotides match TRBD2. The ends lost 5 bases at V and 9 bases at J; junction bases unmatched: 11. The CDR3 consists of 15 residues. The V gene's germline CDR1 is SGHAT and CDR2 FQNNGV. The CDR3 here is CASSRTGGGAREQFF. The CDR3 DNA follows: TGTGCCAGCAGCCGGACTGGCGGGGGGGCCCGTGAGCAGTTCTTC. Full variable domain (outside the CDR3, taken from reference TRBV11-2 and TRBJ2-1): EAGVAQSPRYKIIEKRQSVAFWCNPISGHATLYWYQQILGQGPKLLIQFQNNGVVDDSQLPKDRFSAERLKGVDSTLKIQPAKLEDSAVYLCASSRTGGGAREQFFGPGTRLTVL.

The rearrangement uses TRBV6-2 or TRBV6-3 and TRBJ2-3, with 11 bases fitting TRBD2. Unmatched junction bases numbered 6, after V lost 4 bases and J lost 6 bases. The CDR3 sequence is 15 residues long. Germline V gives CDR1 MNHEY, CDR2 SVGEGT. The CDR3 reads CASSSLAGGADTQYF. DNA for the CDR3: TGTGCCAGCAGTTCGCTAGCGGGGGGCGCGGATACGCAGTATTTT.

The chain combines TRBV12-5 with TRBJ2-4; D is ambiguous. V lost 7 bases, J lost 0 bases, and 10 bases lay in between. This CDR3 is built from 14 residues. Germline CDR1 is LGHNT and CDR2 is FRNRAP. CDR3 sequence: CASARGLAKNIQYF. CDR3 DNA: TGTGCTAGTGCCCGAGGCCTAGCCAAAAACATTCAGTACTTC.

The J gene is TRBJ1-3, the V gene TRBV10-3; D remains unclear. This CDR3 is built from 17 residues. V was cut by 0 bases and J by 0 bases, with 12 bases left in between. Per germline, CDR1 ENHRY and CDR2 SYGVKD. CDR3 DNA sequence: TGTGCCATCAGTGAGTCGGGCGAGATTAACTCTGGAAACACCATATATTTT. Protein product: CAISESGEINSGNTIYF.

The chain carries TRBV12-3 or TRBV12-4 and TRBJ1-2; 8 nucleotides agree with TRBD1. The trim removed 4 bases at V and 11 bases at J, leaving 9 bases unmatched. The CDR3 sequence is 13 residues long. The CDR3 loop reads CASSWDWTGRYTF. The DNA of the CDR3 is TGTGCCAGCAGTTGGGACTGGACAGGGCGGTACACCTTC.

The V gene is TRBV5-1, the J gene TRBJ2-1, with 10 bases lining up with TRBD1. Germline V gene lookup returns CDR1 SGHRS and CDR2 YFSETQ. The CDR3 has 16 residues. V lost 4 bases to trimming and J lost 1 base; unmatched junction nucleotides: 5. The CDR3 protein is CASSPRQGASYNEQFF. CDR3 DNA sequence: TGCGCCAGCAGCCCCAGACAGGGGGCTTCCTACAATGAGCAGTTCTTC.